This T cell receptor beta chain was profiled in a study of shared clonotypes between healthy human individuals. Study outcomes and limitations: Even with large depth, rarefaction showed that sorted-subset sequencing was incomplete.

Generated by immunoSEQ multiplex PCR, the TCRdb table keeps only in-frame clones and is missing some. The profile covers over 2 million clones, with about nine tenths appearing a single time and around 0.4% taken by the ten largest. In its sample, this clone was seen once. Antigen specificity is unknown. Trimming removed 1 base from V and 0 bases from J, with 9 bases in between. The germline V gene has CDR1 LNHDA and CDR2 SQIVND (reference sequence). This CDR3 spans 16 amino acids. The TCR comes from a man aged 18 to 29 in good health. Some clones in this sample may be carry-over from other donors' samples. The source material was naive CD4+ T cells from PBMCs. The subset: CD45RA+ positively selected. The chain carries TRBV19 and TRBJ2-2, with D possibly TRBD1 on 5 matching bases. The CDR3 loop reads CASSIVQVANTGELFF. Here the CDR3 DNA reads TGTGCCAGTAGTATAGTACAGGTTGCGAACACCGGGGAGCTGTTTTTT.